Following are 17 T cell receptor beta chains from one sample sequenced in a study of T cell clonotyping in hematopoietic cell transplantation. Assay used: immunoSEQ multiplex PCR; TCRdb lists only in-frame clones, some missing. The sample contains approximately 12,000 clones, about 91% of which appear only once. This material consisted of PBMCs, taken 100 days after allogeneic stem cell transplant. These receptors all stem from a female patient between 55 and 75 years old who had an allogeneic stem cell transplant from an unrelated donor, so the T cells may come from the graft donor. Some clones in this sample may be carry-over from other donors' samples.

The chain links TRBV28 to TRBJ2-7; perhaps TRBD2 as D (5 bases). Between the trimmed V and J ends, which lost 3 bases and 4 bases, there was a span of 13 bases. CDR1 MDHEN and CDR2 SYDVKM come from the germline V gene. CDR3 size: 14 residues. The CDR3 nucleotides read TGTGCCAGCAGTTTTCCCCCCCGGGGTTACGAGCAGTACTTC. Amino acids: CASSFPPRGYEQYF.

This clone appeared once. The V and J genes are TRBV7-2 and TRBJ2-5; D is undetermined. Trimming took off 2 bases at V and 2 bases at J, with 6 bases between the two ends. This CDR3 comprises 13 residues. Germline CDR1 and CDR2: SGHTA and FQGNSA. DNA of the CDR3: TGTGCCAGCAGCTTATCAGGTCAAGAGACCCAGTACTTC. This gives the protein CASSLSGQETQYF. Filled out from reference TRBV7-2 and TRBJ2-5, the complete variable domain reads GAGVSQSPSNKVTEKGKDVELRCDPISGHTALYWYRQSLGQGLEFLIYFQGNSAPDKSGLPSDRFSAERTGGSVSTLTIQRTQQEDSAVYLCASSLSGQETQYFGPGTRLLVL.

Concerning this clone itself: The junction shows a germline mismatch at one end, possibly a read error. CDR3 sequence reads: CAGRVRLYTEAFF. Here the CDR3 DNA reads TGCGCCGGCAGGGTAAGATTGTACACTGAAGCTTTCTTT. The J gene is TRBJ1-1, the V gene TRBV23-1, with a weak D call TRBD1 (5 bases). TRBV23-1 is noted as an ORF with a role that remains uncertain. This CDR3 comprises 13 residues.

The chain links TRBV7-3 to TRBJ2-2; 9 nucleotides line up with TRBD1. The germline V gene encodes CDR1 SGHTA and CDR2 FQGTGA. V shed 4 bases, J shed 6 bases, and the junction held 6 bases outside the gene matches. This CDR3 is 15 amino acids long. The CDR3 sequence: CASSSRQGGAGELFF. The DNA for the CDR3 is TGTGCCAGCAGCTCCAGACAGGGGGGGGCCGGGGAGCTGTTTTTT.

This clone was detected only a few times. This chain connects TRBV7-9 to TRBJ2-7, with TRBD1 as a possible D gene (5 bases). Deletions cut 7 bases from V and 1 base from J, with 11 bases between. The CDR3 runs to 13 residues. Germline V lookup: CDR1 SEHNR, CDR2 FQNEAQ (reference sequence). CDR3 DNA sequence: TGTGCCAGCACCATAGACAGATCCTACGAGCAGTACTTC. This codes for CASTIDRSYEQYF. The variable domain in full, with the rest retrieved from reference TRBV7-9 and TRBJ2-7, is DTGVSQNPRHKITKRGQNVTFRCDPISEHNRLYWYRQTLGQGPEFLTYFQNEAQLEKSRLLSDRFSAERPKGSFSTLEIQRTEQGDSAMYLCASTIDRSYEQYFGPGTRLTVT.

This clone was observed a single time. The gene calls are TRBV4-1 and TRBJ1-1; D might be TRBD1 (6 bases). The CDR3 runs to 16 residues. CDR1 MGHRA and CDR2 YSYEKL come from the germline V gene. Trimming took 0 bases from V and 4 from J, leaving 15 bases between them. The CDR3, as DNA: TGCGCCAGCAGCCAAGATCCATCAGGGGTAGGCACTGAAGCTTTCTTT. Translating it yields CASSQDPSGVGTEAFF.

The V call is TRBV9, the J call TRBJ2-1; 8 bases align to TRBD2. The CDR3 has 15 amino acids. V lost 2 bases to trimming and J lost 7 bases; unmatched junction nucleotides: 8. In germline, CDR1 is SGDLS, CDR2 YYNGEE. Here the CDR3 DNA reads TGTGCCAGCAGCGTGGGGACTAGACGGAGGAATGAGCAGTTCTTC. Residues: CASSVGTRRRNEQFF.

The chain links TRBV19 to TRBJ2-7; D call uncertain. V was clipped by 0 bases and J by 3 bases, with 12 bases between them. Germline V gene sequence: CDR1 LNHDA, CDR2 SQIVND (reference sequence). This CDR3 comprises 15 residues. The CDR3 coding sequence is TGTGCCAGTAGTATAGATCTATCCCCCCACTACGAGCAGTACTTC. It yields the protein CASSIDLSPHYEQYF.

This clone was observed once. The rearrangement uses TRBV7-8 and TRBJ2-2, with 7 positions matching TRBD2. Germline CDR1 and CDR2: SGHVS and FQNEAQ. The CDR3 covers 14 residues. V was pared by 8 bases and J by 0 bases, with 3 bases of the junction left unmatched. The CDR3 DNA reads as TGTGCCAGCGGACTAGGGGCGAACACCGGGGAGCTGTTTTTT. This sequence encodes CASGLGANTGELFF.

The chain carries TRBV2 and TRBJ2-7; weak D call: TRBD2 (5 bases). The CDR3 has 15 amino acids. Germline CDR1 is SNHLY and CDR2 is FYNNEI. V shed 0 bases and J shed 5 bases, with 14 bases lying between them. The CDR3 DNA sequence: TGTGCCAGCAGTGAAGCGTGGGAGTCCTATGACGAGCAGTACTTC. This gives the protein CASSEAWESYDEQYF. Variable domain in full (rest from reference TRBV2 and TRBJ2-7): EPEVTQTPSHQVTQMGQEVILRCVPISNHLYFYWYRQILGQKVEFLVSFYNNEISEKSEIFDDQFSVERPDGSNFTLKIRSTKLEDSAMYFCASSEAWESYDEQYFGPGTRLTVT.

The gene calls are TRBV7-9 and TRBJ2-5; TRBD1 matches at 10 bases. With 1 base clipped from V and 7 bases from J, the junction kept 3 bases outside the gene matches. The CDR3 totals 14 residues. Germline V gives CDR1 SEHNR, CDR2 FQNEAQ (reference sequence). DNA of the CDR3: TGTGCCAGCAGCTTAGGACAGGGGGCTGGGACCCAGTACTTC. Residues: CASSLGQGAGTQYF.

The chain has TRBV14 and TRBJ1-1; D gene ambiguous. The CDR3 is 12 residues long. Trimming stripped 1 base from V and 11 bases from J, with 11 bases between. CDR1 and CDR2 from the germline V gene are SGHDN and FVKESK. This CDR3 reads CASSQAGVWAFF. CDR3 DNA: TGTGCCAGCAGCCAAGCCGGGGTGTGGGCTTTCTTT.

This clone appeared once. The chain combines TRBV28 with TRBJ2-3, with no clear D. This CDR3 is built from 12 residues. The germline gives CDR1 MDHEN, CDR2 SYDVKM. Trimming shortened V by 6 bases and J by 9 bases, and 13 bases separated the two germline ends. The DNA for the CDR3 is TGTGCCAGCAGGGACCGGACGTTAACGCAGTATTTT. Residues: CASRDRTLTQYF.

The table lists this clone with a few counts. V and J are TRBV5-6 and TRBJ2-7, with D unresolved. Trimming shortened V by 3 bases and J by 0 bases, and 13 bases separated the two germline ends. CDR1 is SGHDT and CDR2 is YYEEEE in the germline V gene. The CDR3 spans 15 residues. CDR3 DNA: TGTGCCAGCAGCTCCCCCGGACGTCGCTCCTACGAGCAGTACTTC. It codes for CASSSPGRRSYEQYF.

The chain employs TRBV7-9 and TRBJ2-7; 7 nucleotides line up with TRBD1. Trimming at V came to 5 bases and at J to 3 bases, leaving 7 bases not matched to a gene. The CDR3 has 14 residues. The germline V gene encodes CDR1 SEHNR and CDR2 FQNEAQ (reference sequence). For the CDR3, the DNA is TGTGCCAGCAGCCCTCCGGGACAGTTCTACGAGCAGTACTTC. It codes for CASSPPGQFYEQYF.

This chain connects TRBV6-5 to TRBJ2-7; the match to TRBD1 covers 8 bases. This CDR3 spans 12 amino acids. With V trimmed by 11 bases and J by 2 bases, 5 bases remained unmatched. Germline loops: CDR1 MNHEY, CDR2 SVGAGI. The CDR3 protein is CASGQGPYEQYF. Here the CDR3 DNA reads TGTGCCTCAGGACAGGGTCCCTACGAGCAGTACTTC.

The V call is TRBV11-2, the J call TRBJ2-7; D perhaps matches TRBD2 (6 bases). V was trimmed by 4 bases and J by 5 bases, leaving 18 bases between them. Per the germline V gene, CDR1 is SGHAT and CDR2 is FQNNGV. The CDR3 totals 15 residues. The CDR3 coding sequence is TGTGCCAGCAGCTACCAACTGCTGGGGGGAGACGAGCAGTACTTC. Translated: CASSYQLLGGDEQYF.